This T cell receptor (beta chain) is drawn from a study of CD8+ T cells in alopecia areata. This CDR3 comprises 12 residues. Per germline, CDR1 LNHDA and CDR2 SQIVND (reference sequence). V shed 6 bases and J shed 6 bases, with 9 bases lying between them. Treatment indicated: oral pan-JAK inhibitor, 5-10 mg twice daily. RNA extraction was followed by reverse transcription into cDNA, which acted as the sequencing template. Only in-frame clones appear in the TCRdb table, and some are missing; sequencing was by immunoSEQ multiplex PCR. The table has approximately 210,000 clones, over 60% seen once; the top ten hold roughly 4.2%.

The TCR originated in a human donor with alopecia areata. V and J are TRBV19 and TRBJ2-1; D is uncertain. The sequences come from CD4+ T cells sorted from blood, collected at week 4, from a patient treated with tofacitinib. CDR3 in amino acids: CASRSVRNEQFF. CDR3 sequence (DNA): TGTGCCAGTAGGTCTGTGCGCAATGAGCAGTTCTTC.